Presented here are 19 T cell receptor beta chains from one specimen sequenced in a study of cytomegalovirus exposure and HLA in healthy donors. A multiplex PCR was run with 60 Vbeta primers and 13 Jbeta primers. Sequencing was performed with immunoSEQ multiplex PCR; in TCRdb, only in-frame clones are kept and a portion is missing. The top ten clones hold over 0.65% of a sample with more than 95,000 clones, around 15% of them seen once. The material sequenced was PBMCs. These receptors all come from a female donor in good health and CMV-seronegative.

The V call is TRBV4-3, the J call TRBJ2-1, with 9 bases that match TRBD2. V was pared by 3 bases and J by 0 bases, with 6 bases of the junction left unmatched. This CDR3 is 17 amino acids long. Per the germline V gene, CDR1 is LGHNA and CDR2 is YSLEER. The CDR3 DNA is TGCGCCAGCAGCCAGCTAGCGGGGACGAGCTCCTACAATGAGCAGTTCTTC. It yields the protein CASSQLAGTSSYNEQFF.

J is TRBJ1-4 and V is TRBV6-6; D gene unclear. The germline CDR1 and CDR2 sequences are MNHNY and SVGAGI (reference sequence). CDR3 length: 11 residues. Trimming left V 2 bases short and J 8 bases short, with 3 bases between. CDR3 sequence: CASSYIEKLFF. The CDR3 DNA sequence: TGTGCCAGCAGTTACATAGAAAAACTGTTTTTT.

This sequence joins TRBV7-9 and TRBJ2-1, with 10 bases fitting TRBD2. With V trimmed by 5 bases and J by 0 bases, 10 bases remained unmatched. CDR1 and CDR2 from the germline V gene are SEHNR and FQNEAQ (reference sequence). This CDR3 has 18 amino acids. Written as DNA, the CDR3 is TGTGCCAGCAGCCTGGAACTAGCGGGGTTTGGCTCCTACAATGAGCAGTTCTTC. Translation: CASSLELAGFGSYNEQFF. Combining the CDR3 with reference TRBV7-9 and TRBJ2-1 gives the whole variable domain DTGVSQNPRHKITKRGQNVTFRCDPISEHNRLYWYRQTLGQGPEFLTYFQNEAQLEKSRLLSDRFSAERPKGSFSTLEIQRTEQGDSAMYLCASSLELAGFGSYNEQFFGPGTRLTVL.

This chain's CDR3 is CASSQGPRAEAFF. CDR3 nucleotide sequence: TGTGCCAGCTCACAGGGACCCCGGGCTGAAGCTTTCTTT. V and J are TRBV25-1 and TRBJ1-1, with a weak D call TRBD1 (6 bases). Looked up from germline, CDR1 is MGHDK and CDR2 is SYGVNS. This CDR3 region has 13 residues. V was pared by 8 bases and J by 6 bases, with 16 bases between.

This clone was picked up a small number of times. The V and J genes are TRBV4-3 and TRBJ2-5; 9 nucleotides line up with TRBD2. This CDR3 spans 16 amino acids. The germline gives CDR1 LGHNA, CDR2 YSLEER. After removal of 0 bases from V and 5 bases from J, the junction contained 7 bases not matched to a gene. The CDR3 region is CASSQDRLAGPETQYF. In nucleotides, the CDR3 is TGCGCCAGCAGCCAAGATCGCCTAGCGGGGCCGGAGACCCAGTACTTC.

This clone was found a few times. CDR3 nucleotide sequence: TGTGCCAGCAGCCAAGGGGCGCGTTCCACAGATACGCAGTATTTT. It yields the protein CASSQGARSTDTQYF. The J gene is TRBJ2-3, the V gene TRBV14, with D hard to call. CDR1 SGHDN and CDR2 FVKESK come from the germline V gene. The CDR3 is 15 amino acids. The V gene lost 1 base and the J gene lost 2 bases, with 10 bases spanning the gap.

The CDR3 loop is CASSEVGENIQYF. The CDR3 nucleotides are TGTGCCAGCAGTGAAGTCGGGGAAAACATTCAGTACTTC. The chain employs TRBV25-1 and TRBJ2-4; D is perhaps TRBD2 (5 bases). This CDR3 is built from 13 residues. Per germline, CDR1 MGHDK and CDR2 SYGVNS. V lost 2 bases and J lost 5, with 7 bases in between.

This clone was found a few times. The genes are TRBV2 and TRBJ1-5; 11 bases map to TRBD1. V lost 6 bases, J lost 4 bases, and 14 bases stayed unmatched. The CDR3 has 18 residues. Looked up from germline, CDR1 is SNHLY and CDR2 is FYNNEI. As DNA, the CDR3 is TGTGCCAGCAGGGAAAGAGCCGGGACAGGGGGTCTTAATCAGCCCCAGCATTTT. Translated: CASRERAGTGGLNQPQHF. The whole variable domain, filled in from reference TRBV2 and TRBJ1-5, reads EPEVTQTPSHQVTQMGQEVILRCVPISNHLYFYWYRQILGQKVEFLVSFYNNEISEKSEIFDDQFSVERPDGSNFTLKIRSTKLEDSAMYFCASRERAGTGGLNQPQHFGDGTRLSIL.

This clone was seen more than once but under ten times. The chain has TRBV20-1 and TRBJ1-1, with D possibly being TRBD1 (6 bases). CDR1 and CDR2 from the germline V gene are DFQATT and SNEGSKA (reference sequence). V shed 4 bases and J shed 9 bases, with 9 bases lying between them. The CDR3 sequence is 10 residues long. The CDR3 nucleotides are TGCAGTGCTACGGACAGCCAAGCTTTCTTT. It is translated as CSATDSQAFF.

This clone was counted a few times. The chain combines TRBV9 with TRBJ2-3, with 12 bases that match TRBD2. Germline CDR1 SGDLS, CDR2 YYNGEE. The length of the CDR3 is 18 residues. The V segment lost 4 bases and the J segment 6 bases; nucleotides outside the gene matches: 15. In DNA, the CDR3 is TGTGCCAGCAGCAAGAAAACTAGCGGGGGGCTTCTCACGGATACGCAGTATTTT. Its translation: CASSKKTSGGLLTDTQYF.

This clone appeared a few times. This chain links TRBV10-2 with TRBJ2-7; 7 nucleotides align to TRBD2. The CDR3 is 15 amino acids. Germline CDR1 is WSHSY and CDR2 is SAAADI. The junction had 6 bases not matched to a gene; V was cut back by 2 bases and J by 2 bases. As DNA, the CDR3 is TGCGCCAGCAGTGAGGTGGGGGGGAGAACCTACGAGCAGTACTTC. As protein: CASSEVGGRTYEQYF.

CDR3 nucleotide sequence: TGTGCCAGTAGTAGCGAACCGACAGGGGTGGGGTGGGAGACCCAGTACTTC. It is translated as CASSSEPTGVGWETQYF. The chain links TRBV19 to TRBJ2-5; 8 positions agree with TRBD1. The CDR3 loop spans 17 amino acids. Germline V gene data show CDR1 as LNHDA and CDR2 as SQIVND (reference sequence). V shed 4 bases, J shed 5 bases, and the junction held 15 bases outside the gene matches.

This chain joins TRBV19 and TRBJ1-5; D may be TRBD1 (6 bases). The CDR3 length is 18 residues. The germline V and J ends were trimmed by 5 bases and 0 bases, with 20 bases remaining between them. Germline loops: CDR1 LNHDA, CDR2 SQIVND (reference sequence). CDR3 bases: TGTGCCAGTAGTTCAAGTACCCAGCAGGGGTATAGCAATCAGCCCCAGCATTTT. Translation: CASSSSTQQGYSNQPQHF.

The DNA of the CDR3 is TGTGCCAGCTCGGCCCAGGAGGGAGGCACCTACTACGAGCAGTACTTC. Translated: CASSAQEGGTYYEQYF. The V and J genes are TRBV18 and TRBJ2-7; a possible D gene is TRBD2 (6 bases). Germline lookup yields CDR1 KGHSH and CDR2 LQKENI. Trimming took 6 bases from V and 3 from J, leaving 21 bases between them. The CDR3 is 16 amino acids.

This clone has more than one count but fewer than ten. An end of the junction differs from the germline gene, which may be a read error. Additional DNA sequences in this sample encode the identical CDR3. The chain links TRBV30 to TRBJ1-1; a weak D match, TRBD1 (5 bases). Germline loops: CDR1 GTSNPN, CDR2 SVGIG (reference sequence). There are 13 residues in the CDR3. CDR3 in amino acids: CAWSVSGGTEAFF. Here the CDR3 DNA reads TGTGCCTGGAGTGTCAGCGGGGGAACTGAGGCTTTCTTT.

The V gene is TRBV4-2, the J gene TRBJ2-1, with 10 bases lining up with TRBD2. With 1 base clipped from V and 4 bases from J, the junction kept 4 bases outside the gene matches. Per the germline V gene, CDR1 is LGHNA and CDR2 is YNFKEQ. The CDR3 is 16 amino acids. CDR3 nucleotides: TGTGCCAGCAGCCAAGGGACTAGCGGTCTATACAATGAGCAGTTCTTC. Translation gives CASSQGTSGLYNEQFF.

V and J are TRBV5-1 and TRBJ2-3; possible D gene TRBD2, 5 bases. This CDR3 spans 16 amino acids. The V gene's germline CDR1 is SGHRS and CDR2 YFSETQ. Trimming left V 0 bases short and J 4 bases short, with 15 bases between. The CDR3: CASSLVGGMGADTQYF. CDR3 DNA: TGCGCCAGCAGCTTGGTTGGTGGGATGGGAGCAGATACGCAGTATTTT.

The gene calls are TRBV7-8 and TRBJ2-7; D might be TRBD2 (5 bases). CDR3 length: 14 amino acids. Trimming cost V 1 base and J 6 bases, with 13 bases left between them. Germline V gene lookup returns CDR1 SGHVS and CDR2 FQNEAQ. The CDR3 loop reads CASSLEARGPEQYF. For the CDR3, the DNA is TGTGCCAGCAGCTTAGAGGCCCGAGGGCCCGAGCAGTACTTC.

This clone has a handful of counts. The chain carries TRBV13 and TRBJ1-1; D is possibly TRBD1 (5 bases). V shed 3 bases and J shed 2 bases, with 7 bases lying between them. Per germline, CDR1 PRHDT and CDR2 FYEKMQ (reference sequence). This CDR3 is built from 13 residues. DNA for the CDR3: TGTGCCAGCAGCTTCGGGACTAACACTGAAGCTTTCTTT. Translated, it gives CASSFGTNTEAFF.